Given below is one T cell receptor beta chain in context. Produced via immunoSEQ multiplex PCR; TCRdb's table is partial and in-frame only. This sample carries some 21,000 clones, 86% of them seen once, and the ten largest clones take approximately 12%. The data derive from a study of blood T cell repertoires in COVID-19. Overall study context: Samples of COVID-19 (acute and convalescent) were obtained from the United States, Italy and Spain.

Germline CDR1 reads ENHRY; CDR2 reads SYGVKD. V gave up 0 bases and J gave up 1 base; unmatched junction bases: 2. There are 15 residues in the CDR3. The TCR comes from a woman of 80 years or more with active or convalescent COVID-19. Sequencing input: peripheral blood. This chain connects TRBV10-3 to TRBJ1-1; 7 nucleotides agree with TRBD1. The CDR3 here is CAISESGQPNTEAFF. CDR3 DNA: TGTGCCATCAGTGAGTCGGGACAGCCGAACACTGAAGCTTTCTTT.